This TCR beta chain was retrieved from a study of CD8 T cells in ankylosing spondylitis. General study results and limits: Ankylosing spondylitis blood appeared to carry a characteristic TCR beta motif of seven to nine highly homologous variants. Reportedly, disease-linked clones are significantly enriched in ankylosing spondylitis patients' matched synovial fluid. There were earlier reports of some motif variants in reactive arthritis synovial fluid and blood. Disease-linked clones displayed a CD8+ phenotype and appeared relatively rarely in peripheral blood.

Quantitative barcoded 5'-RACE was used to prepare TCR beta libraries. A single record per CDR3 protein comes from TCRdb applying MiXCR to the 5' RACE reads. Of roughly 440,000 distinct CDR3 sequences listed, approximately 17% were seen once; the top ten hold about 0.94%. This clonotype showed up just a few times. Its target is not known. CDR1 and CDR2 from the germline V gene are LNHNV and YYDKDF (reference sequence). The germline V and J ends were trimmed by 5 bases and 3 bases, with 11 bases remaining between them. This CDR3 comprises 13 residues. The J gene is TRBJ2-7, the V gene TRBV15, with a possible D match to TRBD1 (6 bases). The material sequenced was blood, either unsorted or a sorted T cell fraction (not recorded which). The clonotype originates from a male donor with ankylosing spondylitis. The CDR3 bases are TGTGCCACCAGCGTTACAGGGAACTACGAGCAGTACTTC. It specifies CATSVTGNYEQYF.